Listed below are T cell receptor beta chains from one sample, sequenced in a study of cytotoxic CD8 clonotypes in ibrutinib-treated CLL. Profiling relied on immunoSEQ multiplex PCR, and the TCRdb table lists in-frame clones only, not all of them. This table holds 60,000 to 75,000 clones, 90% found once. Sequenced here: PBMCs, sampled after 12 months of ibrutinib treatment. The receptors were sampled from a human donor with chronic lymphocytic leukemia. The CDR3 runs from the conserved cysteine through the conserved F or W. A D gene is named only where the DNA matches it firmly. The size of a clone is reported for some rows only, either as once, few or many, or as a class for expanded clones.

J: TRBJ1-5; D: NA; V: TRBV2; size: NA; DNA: TGTGCCAGCAGTCGGACAGACCAGGGGCCCCAGCATTTT; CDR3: CASSRTDQGPQHF
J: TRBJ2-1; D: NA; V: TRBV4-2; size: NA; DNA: TGTGCCAGCAGCGCAAGTCTTAGTCGCGCTGAGCAGTTCTTC; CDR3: CASSASLSRAEQFF
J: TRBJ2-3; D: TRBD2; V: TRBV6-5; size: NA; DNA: TGTGCCAGCAGTTACGTGAGCGGGAGATATTCAGATACGCAGTATTTT; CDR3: CASSYVSGRYSDTQYF
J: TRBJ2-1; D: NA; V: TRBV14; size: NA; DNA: TGTGCCAGCAGCCAAGTAAGCTCCTACAATGAGCAGTTCTTC; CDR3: CASSQVSSYNEQFF
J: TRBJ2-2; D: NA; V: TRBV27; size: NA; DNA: TGTGCCAGCAAGGGGCCCTCGTTCGCCGGGGAGCTGTTTTTT; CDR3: CASKGPSFAGELFF
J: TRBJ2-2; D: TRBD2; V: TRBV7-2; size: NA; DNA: TGTGCCAGCAGCTTAGTAAGGGCTAGCGGGAGGAGTATAGGGGAGCTGTTTTTT; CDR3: CASSLVRASGRSIGELFF
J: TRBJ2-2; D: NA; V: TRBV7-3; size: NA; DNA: TGTGCCAGCAGCTCCCGCCTGCGGGGTAGCACCGGGGAGCTGTTTTTT; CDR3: CASSSRLRGSTGELFF
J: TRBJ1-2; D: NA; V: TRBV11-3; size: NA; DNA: TGTGCCAGCAGCCGGGACACAGTCTATGGCTACACCTTC; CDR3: CASSRDTVYGYTF
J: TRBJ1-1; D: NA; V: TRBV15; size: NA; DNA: TGTGCCACCAGCAGTCATCAGGGGTCTGTAACTGAAGCTTTCTTT; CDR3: CATSSHQGSVTEAFF
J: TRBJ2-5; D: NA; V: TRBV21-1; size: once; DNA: TGTGCCAGCATTGGGGGCGGGGAGACCCAGTACTTC; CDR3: CASIGGGETQYF
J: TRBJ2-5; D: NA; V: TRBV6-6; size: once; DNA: TGTGCCAGCAGTTATACAGGGTACGAGACCCAGTACTTC; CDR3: CASSYTGYETQYF
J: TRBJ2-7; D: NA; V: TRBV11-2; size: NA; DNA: TGTGCCAGCAGCTATGTTTTTGCGGGGGCCCACGAGCAGTACTTC; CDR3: CASSYVFAGAHEQYF
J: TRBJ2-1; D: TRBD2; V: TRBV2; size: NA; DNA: TGTGCCAGCAGTGAGGTTCGGGGGGCCTACAATGAGCAGTTCTTC; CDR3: CASSEVRGAYNEQFF
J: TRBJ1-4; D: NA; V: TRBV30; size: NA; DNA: TGTGCCTGGACCACCACCCCGGCAAGCCTGGCTGCTAATGAAAAACTGTTTTTT; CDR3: CAWTTTPASLAANEKLFF
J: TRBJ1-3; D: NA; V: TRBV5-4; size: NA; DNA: TGTACCAGCAGCTTGGTCCCTTTGAGCTCTGGAAACACCATATATTTT; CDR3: CTSSLVPLSSGNTIYF
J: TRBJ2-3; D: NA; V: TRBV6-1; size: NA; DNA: TGCGCCAGCAGTGAGGGGACTGCCACAGATACGCAGTATTTT; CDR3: CASSEGTATDTQYF
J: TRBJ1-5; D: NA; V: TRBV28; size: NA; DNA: TGTGCCAGCAGTTTCCGGGATAGCAATCAGCCCCAGCATTTT; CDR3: CASSFRDSNQPQHF
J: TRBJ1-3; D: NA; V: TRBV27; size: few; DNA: TGTGCCAGCAGTTTAGGGCAGGGAAACACCATATATTTT; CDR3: CASSLGQGNTIYF
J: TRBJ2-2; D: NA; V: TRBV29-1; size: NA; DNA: TGCAGCGTTGAGCCCGGACAGAACACCGGGGAGCTGTTTTTT; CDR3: CSVEPGQNTGELFF
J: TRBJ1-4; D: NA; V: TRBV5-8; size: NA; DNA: TGTGCCAGCAGCCCGTCTACCGGGGGCGAAAAACTGTTTTTT; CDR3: CASSPSTGGEKLFF
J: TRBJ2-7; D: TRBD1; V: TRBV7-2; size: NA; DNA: TGTGCCAGCAGCTCGACAGGGCCCTACGAGCAGTACTTC; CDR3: CASSSTGPYEQYF
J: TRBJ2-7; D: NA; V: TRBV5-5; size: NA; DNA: TGTGCCAGCAGCCCGACGGGGCAGGGCACCTACGAGCAGTACTTC; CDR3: CASSPTGQGTYEQYF
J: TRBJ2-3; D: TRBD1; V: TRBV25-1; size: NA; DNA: TGTGCCAGCAGCAGGGACAGCGATAGCACAGATACGCAGTATTTT; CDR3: CASSRDSDSTDTQYF
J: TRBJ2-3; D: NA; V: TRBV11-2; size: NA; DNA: TGTGCCAGCAGCTTGGGGGGCACAGATACGCAGTATTTT; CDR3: CASSLGGTDTQYF
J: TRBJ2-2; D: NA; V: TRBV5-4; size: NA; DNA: TGTGCCAGCAGCTTGGTAGCGGCTAACACCGGGGAGCTGTTTTTT; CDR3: CASSLVAANTGELFF
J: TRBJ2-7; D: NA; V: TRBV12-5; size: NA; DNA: TGTGCTAGTGGTCCGCACCAACAGGGTCGCGAGCAGTACTTC; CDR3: CASGPHQQGREQYF
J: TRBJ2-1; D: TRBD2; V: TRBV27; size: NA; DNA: TGTGCCAGCAGGAATCTAGCGGGAGGTGAGCAGTTCTTC; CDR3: CASRNLAGGEQFF
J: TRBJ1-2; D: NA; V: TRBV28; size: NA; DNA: TGTGCCAGCAGTTTTGCGCGGGGTTCCAACTATGGCTACACCTTC; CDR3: CASSFARGSNYGYTF
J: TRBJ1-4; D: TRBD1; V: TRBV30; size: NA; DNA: TGTGCCTGGAGTCAATGGGGACAGGGAAGGCTCGCGGCCAGAGAAAAACTGTTTTTT; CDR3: CAWSQWGQGRLAAREKLFF
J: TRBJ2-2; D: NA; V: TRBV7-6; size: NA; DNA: TGTGCCAGCAGGGCGAACACCGGGGAGCTGTTTTTT; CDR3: CASRANTGELFF
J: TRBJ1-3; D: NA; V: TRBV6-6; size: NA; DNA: TGTGCCAGCAGTTCTGAGAGCTCTGGAAACACCATATATTTT; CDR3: CASSSESSGNTIYF
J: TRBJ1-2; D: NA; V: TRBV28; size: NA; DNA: TGTGCCAGCAGTTTACCCTCGCCGGGGCATGGCTACACCTTC; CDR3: CASSLPSPGHGYTF
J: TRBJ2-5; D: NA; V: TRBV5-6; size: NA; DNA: TGTGCCAGCAGCTTTGGTAGCCTTCAAGAGACCCAGTACTTC; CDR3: CASSFGSLQETQYF
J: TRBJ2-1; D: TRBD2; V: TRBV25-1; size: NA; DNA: TGTGCCAGCAGTGAATATTCGGGAGCGGGAGATCCCAATGAGCAGTTCTTC; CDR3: CASSEYSGAGDPNEQFF
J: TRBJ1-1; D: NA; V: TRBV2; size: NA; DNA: TGTGCCAGCAGAGTTAGCCGGAACACTGAAGCTTTCTTT; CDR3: CASRVSRNTEAFF
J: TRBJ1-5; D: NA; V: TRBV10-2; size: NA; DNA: TGCGCCAGTACGGGGCAGTCAAATCAGCCCCAGCATTTT; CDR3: CASTGQSNQPQHF
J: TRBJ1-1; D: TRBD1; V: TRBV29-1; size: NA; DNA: TGCAGCGTTTATACAGGGGGGGAAGCTTTCTTT; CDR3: CSVYTGGEAFF
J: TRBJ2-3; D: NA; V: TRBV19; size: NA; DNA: TGTGCCAGTAGACCTCACCCGGACAGATACACAGATACGCAGTATTTT; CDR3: CASRPHPDRYTDTQYF
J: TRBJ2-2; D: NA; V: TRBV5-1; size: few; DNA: TGCGCCAGCAGCTTGTGGGGGGAGCTGTTTTTT; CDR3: CASSLWGELFF
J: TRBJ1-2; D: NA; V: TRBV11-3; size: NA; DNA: TGTGCCAGCAGCTTAGATACGGAGAGCTATGGCTACACCTTC; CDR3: CASSLDTESYGYTF
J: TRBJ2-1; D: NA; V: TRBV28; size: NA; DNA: TGTGCCAGCATCTTTGCAGGGAACTCCTACAATGAGCAGTTCTTC; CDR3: CASIFAGNSYNEQFF
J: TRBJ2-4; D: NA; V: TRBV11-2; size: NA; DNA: TGTGCCAGCAGCTCTCGACAACTAGCCAAAAACATTCAGTACTTC; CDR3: CASSSRQLAKNIQYF
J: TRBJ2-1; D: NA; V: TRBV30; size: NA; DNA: TGTGCCTGGAGTCCGGGGGACTCCTTCGGGGATGAGCAGTTCTTC; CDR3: CAWSPGDSFGDEQFF
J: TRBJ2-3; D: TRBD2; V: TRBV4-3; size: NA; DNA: TGCGCCAGCAGCCAAGATCTGGCTAGCGGAAGCACAGATACGCAGTATTTT; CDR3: CASSQDLASGSTDTQYF
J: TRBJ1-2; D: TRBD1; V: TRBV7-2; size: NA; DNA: TGTGCCAGCAGCTCACAGGGGGGCTACACCTTC; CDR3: CASSSQGGYTF
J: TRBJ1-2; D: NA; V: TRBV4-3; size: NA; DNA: TGCGCCAGCAGCCATGTCCGGAGGGCAGGAGATGGCTACACCTTC; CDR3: CASSHVRRAGDGYTF
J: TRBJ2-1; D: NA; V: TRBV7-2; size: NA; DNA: TGTGCCAGCACTTTGGGGGAGGTGTACAATGAGCAGTTCTTC; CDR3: CASTLGEVYNEQFF
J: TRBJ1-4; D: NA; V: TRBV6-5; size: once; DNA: TGTGCCAGTGGGGTTACAGAGAATGAAAAACTGTTTTTT; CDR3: CASGVTENEKLFF
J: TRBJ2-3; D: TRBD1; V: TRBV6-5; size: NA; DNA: TGTGCCATACAGACAGGGGGCACAGATACGCAGTATTTT; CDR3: CAIQTGGTDTQYF
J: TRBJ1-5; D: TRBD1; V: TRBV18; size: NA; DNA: TGTGCCAGCTCACCAACGACAGGGACGGATCAGCCCCAGCATTTT; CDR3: CASSPTTGTDQPQHF
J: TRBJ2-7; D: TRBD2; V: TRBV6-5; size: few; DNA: TGTGCCAGCAGTTACTTTAGCGGGAGGGAGTACGAGCAGTACTTC; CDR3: CASSYFSGREYEQYF